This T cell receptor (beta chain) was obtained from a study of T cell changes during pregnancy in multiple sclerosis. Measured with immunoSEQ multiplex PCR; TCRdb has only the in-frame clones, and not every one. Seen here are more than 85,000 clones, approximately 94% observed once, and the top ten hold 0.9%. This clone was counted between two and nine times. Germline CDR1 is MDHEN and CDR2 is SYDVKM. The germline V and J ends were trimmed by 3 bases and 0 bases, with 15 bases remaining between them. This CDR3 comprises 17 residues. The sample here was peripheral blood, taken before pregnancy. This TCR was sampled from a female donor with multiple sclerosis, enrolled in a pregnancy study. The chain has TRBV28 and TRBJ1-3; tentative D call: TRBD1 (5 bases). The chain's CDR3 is CASSFQYWGDSGNTIYF. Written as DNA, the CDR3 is TGTGCCAGCAGTTTTCAATATTGGGGGGACTCTGGAAACACCATATATTTT.